The sequence of this TCR beta chain was determined in a study of Ad26.COV2.S vaccination and SARS-CoV-2 variants. The study's findings and limits: It is possible that the TCR breadth and depth analyses underestimated the total T cell responses. Those who received vaccine or placebo ended up with similar non-spike TCR breadth.

Only in-frame clones appear in the TCRdb table, and some are missing; sequencing was by immunoSEQ multiplex PCR. The sample includes 400,000 to 450,000 clones, 75% to 95% of them seen just once. Treatment defined: around 19 received Ad26.COV2.S at low or high dose, single or two shots; a few received placebo; per-sample allocation not given. Sample collection was performed on day 63 after the first vaccine or placebo injection. Germline V gene lookup returns CDR1 SGDLS and CDR2 YYNGEE. Trimming took 5 bases from V and 8 from J, leaving 20 bases between them. CDR3 length equals 15 residues. Remarks on this clone: No antigen is known for it.

This clonotype was obtained from a person aged 18 to 65 who received the Ad26.COV2.S COVID-19 vaccine or a placebo. This chain links TRBV9 with TRBJ2-4; possible D gene TRBD2, 6 bases. The sample consisted of peripheral blood, taken in a trial of Ad26.COV2.S vaccine versus placebo. The CDR3 spells CASSTSGTSGDIQYF. The CDR3 DNA reads TGTGCCAGCAGTACTTCCGGGACTTCGGGGGACATTCAGTACTTC.